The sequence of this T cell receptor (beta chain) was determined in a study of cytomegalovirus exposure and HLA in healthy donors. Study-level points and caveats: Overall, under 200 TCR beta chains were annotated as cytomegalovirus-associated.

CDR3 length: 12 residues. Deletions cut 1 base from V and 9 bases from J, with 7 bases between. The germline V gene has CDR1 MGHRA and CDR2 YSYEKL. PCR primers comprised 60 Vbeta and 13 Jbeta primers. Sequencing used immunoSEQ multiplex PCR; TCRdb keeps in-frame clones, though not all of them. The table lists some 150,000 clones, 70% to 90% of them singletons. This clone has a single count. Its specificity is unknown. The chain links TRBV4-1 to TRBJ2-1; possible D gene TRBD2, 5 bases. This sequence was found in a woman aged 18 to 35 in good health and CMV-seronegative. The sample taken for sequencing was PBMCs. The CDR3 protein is CASSQVRGEQFF. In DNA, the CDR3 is TGCGCCAGCAGCCAAGTCCGGGGTGAGCAGTTCTTC.